The 17 T cell receptor beta chains below all came from one sample that was sequenced in a study of cytotoxic CD8 clonotypes in ibrutinib-treated CLL. Some clones are missing from TCRdb's copy, which holds only in-frame ones; the method was immunoSEQ multiplex PCR. The sample includes 160,000 or so clones, about four fifths seen only once; the top ten take around 2%. The starting material was PBMCs, obtained after 12 months of ibrutinib treatment. These receptors were taken from a human donor with chronic lymphocytic leukemia.

The chain is built from TRBV28 and TRBJ1-4; no firm D call. CDR3 length equals 14 residues. V gave up 2 bases and J gave up 3 bases, with 7 bases separating them. CDR1 MDHEN and CDR2 SYDVKM come from the germline V gene. CDR3 sequence: CASSLRRSNEKLFF. The DNA of the CDR3 is TGTGCCAGCAGTTTACGACGGTCTAATGAAAAACTGTTTTTT.

The CDR3 protein is CASSLTDRAYEQYF. The CDR3 DNA reads TGTGCCAGCAGCCTGACGGACAGGGCCTACGAGCAGTACTTC. The V and J genes are TRBV9 and TRBJ2-7; 8 positions agree with TRBD1. J lost 2 bases, V lost 4 bases, and 5 bases had no gene match. Germline CDR1 is SGDLS and CDR2 is YYNGEE. The CDR3 covers 14 residues.

The V and J genes are TRBV28 and TRBJ2-3; D may match TRBD1 or TRBD2 (5 bases each). The germline V and J ends were trimmed by 4 bases and 6 bases, with 17 bases remaining between them. The CDR3 runs to 15 residues. CDR1 and CDR2 (germline): MDHEN, SYDVKM. CDR3 DNA: TGTGCCAGCAGTTCCCTGGGGGAACCCTTGGATACGCAGTATTTT. Translating gives CASSSLGEPLDTQYF.

This rearrangement joins TRBV6-5 to TRBJ2-5, with 9 nucleotides matching TRBD2. CDR3 size: 13 residues. V trimming: 6 bases; J trimming: 3 bases; junction bases outside the gene matches: 2. From germline, CDR1 is MNHEY and CDR2 SVGAGI. The CDR3 nucleotides read TGTGCCAGCAGGCGACTAGCGGAAGAGACCCAGTACTTC. Amino acid sequence: CASRRLAEETQYF.

This chain connects TRBV18 to TRBJ1-5; 8 bases line up with TRBD1. The CDR3 is made up of 15 amino acids. In germline, CDR1 is KGHSH, CDR2 LQKENI. Losses at the gene ends were 3 bases for V and 7 bases for J; bases not matched to a gene: 8. CDR3 sequence reads: CASSPDGQGGQPQHF. CDR3 in DNA: TGTGCCAGCTCACCGGATGGACAGGGAGGACAGCCCCAGCATTTT. Full variable domain (rest looked up from reference TRBV18 and TRBJ1-5): NAGVMQNPRHLVRRRGQEARLRCSPMKGHSHVYWYRQLPEEGLKFMVYLQKENIIDESGMPKERFSAEFPKEGPSILRIQQVVRGDSAAYFCASSPDGQGGQPQHFGDGTRLSIL.

The rearrangement joins TRBV6-5 to TRBJ1-1; a possible D gene is TRBD1 (5 bases). Trimming shortened V by 6 bases and J by 10 bases, and 9 bases separated the two germline ends. Per the germline V gene, CDR1 is MNHEY and CDR2 is SVGAGI. The CDR3 has 10 residues. The CDR3 DNA follows: TGTGCCAGCAGGGGGACGAGAGCTTTCTTT. This encodes CASRGTRAFF.

The rearrangement uses TRBV19 and TRBJ2-7, with D possibly matching TRBD2 (5 bases). The V and J ends lost 5 bases and 0 bases respectively, with 11 bases between them. CDR3 size: 14 residues. Germline V gene sequence: CDR1 LNHDA, CDR2 SQIVND (reference sequence). CDR3 nucleotides: TGTGCCAGTAGTTTTGGGAGTTCCTCCTACGAGCAGTACTTC. Its translation is CASSFGSSSYEQYF.

The chain employs TRBV6-1 and TRBJ1-4, with 11 positions matching TRBD1. Germline CDR1 is MNHNS and CDR2 is SASEGT. The CDR3 has 16 residues. The J segment lost 8 bases and the V segment lost 0 bases, leaving 5 bases of the junction unmatched. This CDR3 reads CASSEARTGGSEKLFF. CDR3 bases: TGTGCCAGCAGTGAAGCTAGGACAGGGGGCTCCGAAAAACTGTTTTTT.

This chain links TRBV28 with TRBJ1-1; no reliable D call. V was clipped by 4 bases and J by 7 bases, with 4 bases between them. The germline CDR1 and CDR2 sequences are MDHEN and SYDVKM. The CDR3 is 10 residues long. The CDR3 DNA reads as TGTGCCAGCAGTTACCATGAAGCTTTCTTT. Its translation is CASSYHEAFF.

The chain links TRBV4-1 to TRBJ2-1; maybe TRBD1 (5 bases). V was cut by 0 bases and J by 4 bases, with 16 bases left in between. Germline assignment: CDR1 MGHRA and CDR2 YSYEKL. This CDR3 spans 17 amino acids. Here the CDR3 reads CASSQDSRVGAYNEQFF. In DNA form, the CDR3 reads TGCGCCAGCAGCCAAGACTCCCGGGTAGGGGCTTACAATGAGCAGTTCTTC.

The chain uses TRBV5-1 and TRBJ1-2, with 9 bases fitting TRBD1. Germline-derived CDR1 and CDR2 are SGHRS and YFSETQ. V trimming: 4 bases; J trimming: 6 bases; junction bases outside the gene matches: 10. The CDR3 sequence is 15 residues long. The DNA for the CDR3 is TGCGCCAGCAGCCTATTGACAGGGGGAGAGAATGGCTACACCTTC. Translated: CASSLLTGGENGYTF.

This clone showed up just a few times. The chain couples TRBV6-6 to TRBJ2-3; 8 bases fit TRBD1. Germline loops: CDR1 MNHNY, CDR2 SVGAGI (reference sequence). The ends lost 2 bases at V and 5 bases at J; junction bases unmatched: 6. CDR3 size: 15 residues. Written as DNA, the CDR3 is TGTGCCAGCAGTTACCAGGGGGCTTTGGGAGATACGCAGTATTTT. Translating gives CASSYQGALGDTQYF.

Of note for this clone: In the same sample, other DNA sequences code for this CDR3. V is TRBV28 and J is TRBJ1-2; no reliable D call. V dropped 2 bases and J dropped 2 bases, with 6 bases sitting between them. The germline CDR1 and CDR2 sequences are MDHEN and SYDVKM. The CDR3 sequence is 13 residues long. The CDR3 DNA follows: TGTGCCAGCAGTTTAGGCCAGAACTATGGCTACACCTTC. Amino acid sequence: CASSLGQNYGYTF.

This chain joins TRBV9 and TRBJ2-5; tentative D call: TRBD2 (6 bases). Germline V gene data show CDR1 as SGDLS and CDR2 as YYNGEE. CDR3 length equals 13 residues. Trimming shortened V by 10 bases and J by 1 base, and 14 bases separated the two germline ends. The chain's CDR3 is CASGAGPQETQYF. The CDR3 nucleotides read TGTGCCTCCGGGGCGGGACCCCAAGAGACCCAGTACTTC.

This chain joins TRBV6-5 and TRBJ1-3; D unclear. The CDR3 has 14 amino acids. Trimming cost V 2 bases and J 1 base, with 6 bases left between them. Looked up from germline, CDR1 is MNHEY and CDR2 is SVGAGI. CDR3 amino acids: CASSYGRSGNTIYF. The CDR3 DNA reads TGTGCCAGCAGTTACGGACGATCTGGAAACACCATATATTTT.

The chain employs TRBV15 and TRBJ2-5; D is undetermined. The CDR3 contains 18 residues. V lost 0 bases and J lost 5, with 22 bases in between. The V gene's germline CDR1 is LNHNV and CDR2 YYDKDF (reference sequence). CDR3 protein: CATSRDLLWAAMGETQYF. In nucleotides, the CDR3 is TGTGCCACCAGCAGAGATTTGTTGTGGGCCGCAATGGGGGAGACCCAGTACTTC.

The J gene is TRBJ1-1, the V gene TRBV2; a possible D gene is TRBD1 (6 bases). Trimming pared 4 bases from V and 4 bases from J, leaving 16 bases between. Germline V gene sequence: CDR1 SNHLY, CDR2 FYNNEI. This CDR3 is built from 15 residues. The CDR3 loop is CASSAQGSPGTEAFF. The DNA for the CDR3 is TGTGCCAGCAGTGCACAGGGATCCCCGGGCACTGAAGCTTTCTTT.